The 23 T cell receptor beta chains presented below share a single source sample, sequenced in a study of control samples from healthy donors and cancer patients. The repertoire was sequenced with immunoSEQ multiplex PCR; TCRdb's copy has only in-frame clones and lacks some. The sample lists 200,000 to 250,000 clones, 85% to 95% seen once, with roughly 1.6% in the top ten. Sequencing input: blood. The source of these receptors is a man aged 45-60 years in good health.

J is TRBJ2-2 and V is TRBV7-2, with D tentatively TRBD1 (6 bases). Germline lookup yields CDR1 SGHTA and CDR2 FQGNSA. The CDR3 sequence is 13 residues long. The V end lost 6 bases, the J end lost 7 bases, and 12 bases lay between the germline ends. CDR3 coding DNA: TGTGCCAGCAGATACTACAGGGACGGGGAGCTGTTTTTT. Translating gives CASRYYRDGELFF.

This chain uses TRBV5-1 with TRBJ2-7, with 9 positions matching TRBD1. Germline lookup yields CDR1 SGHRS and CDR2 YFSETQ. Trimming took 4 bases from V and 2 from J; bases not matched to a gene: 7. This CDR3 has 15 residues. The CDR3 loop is CASSPGQGSAYEQYF. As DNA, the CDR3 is TGCGCCAGCAGCCCGGGACAGGGAAGCGCCTACGAGCAGTACTTC.

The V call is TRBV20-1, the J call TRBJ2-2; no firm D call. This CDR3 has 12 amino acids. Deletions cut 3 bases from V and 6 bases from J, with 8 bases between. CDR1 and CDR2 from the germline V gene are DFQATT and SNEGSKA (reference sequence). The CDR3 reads CSASPEAGELFF. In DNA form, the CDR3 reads TGCAGTGCTAGTCCCGAAGCCGGGGAGCTGTTTTTT.

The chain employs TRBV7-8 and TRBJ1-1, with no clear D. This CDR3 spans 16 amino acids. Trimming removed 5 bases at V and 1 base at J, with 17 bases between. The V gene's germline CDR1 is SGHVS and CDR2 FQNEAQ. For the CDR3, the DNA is TGTGCCAGCAGCGCGCCTTATGGGCCGGGGAACACTGAAGCTTTCTTT. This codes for CASSAPYGPGNTEAFF.

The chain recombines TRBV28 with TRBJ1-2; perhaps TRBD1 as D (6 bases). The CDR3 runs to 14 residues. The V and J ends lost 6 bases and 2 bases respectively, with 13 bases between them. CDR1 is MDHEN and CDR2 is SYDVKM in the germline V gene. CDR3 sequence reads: CASSGGRTNYGYTF. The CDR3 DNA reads TGTGCCAGCAGCGGGGGGCGTACGAACTATGGCTACACCTTC.

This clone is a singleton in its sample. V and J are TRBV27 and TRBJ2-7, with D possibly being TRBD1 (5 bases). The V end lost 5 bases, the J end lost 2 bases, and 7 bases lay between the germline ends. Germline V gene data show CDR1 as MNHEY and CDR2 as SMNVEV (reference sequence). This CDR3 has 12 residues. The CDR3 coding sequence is TGTGCCAGCAGTCCAGGGACCTACGAGCAGTACTTC. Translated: CASSPGTYEQYF.

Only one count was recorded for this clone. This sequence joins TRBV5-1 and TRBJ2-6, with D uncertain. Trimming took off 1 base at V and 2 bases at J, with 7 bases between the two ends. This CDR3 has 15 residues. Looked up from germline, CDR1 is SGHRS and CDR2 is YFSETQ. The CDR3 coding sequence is TGCGCCAGCAGCTTGACCCAGGCTGGGGCCAACGTCCTGACTTTC. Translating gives CASSLTQAGANVLTF.

CDR3: CASSSPGRGYTGELFF. The CDR3 DNA reads as TGTGCCAGCAGCTCCCCCGGGAGGGGATACACCGGGGAGCTGTTTTTT. This sequence joins TRBV7-9 and TRBJ2-2, with 8 bases lining up with TRBD2. Per germline, CDR1 SEHNR and CDR2 FQNEAQ (reference sequence). With V trimmed by 4 bases and J by 3 bases, 7 bases remained unmatched. CDR3 length: 16 amino acids.

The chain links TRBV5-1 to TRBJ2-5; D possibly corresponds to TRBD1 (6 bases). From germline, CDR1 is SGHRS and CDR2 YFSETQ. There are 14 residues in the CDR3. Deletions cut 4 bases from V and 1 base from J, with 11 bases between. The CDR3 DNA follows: TGCGCCAGCAGCATACAGGGTCTCCAAGAGACCCAGTACTTC. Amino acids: CASSIQGLQETQYF. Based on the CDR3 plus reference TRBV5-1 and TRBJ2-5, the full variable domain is KAGVTQTPRYLIKTRGQQVTLSCSPISGHRSVSWYQQTPGQGLQFLFEYFSETQRNKGNFPGRFSGRQFSNSRSEMNVSTLELGDSALYLCASSIQGLQETQYFGPGTRLLVL.

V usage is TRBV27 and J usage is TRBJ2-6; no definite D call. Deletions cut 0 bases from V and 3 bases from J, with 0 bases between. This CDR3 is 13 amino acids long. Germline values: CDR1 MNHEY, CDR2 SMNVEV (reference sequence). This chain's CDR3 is CASSLSGANVLTF. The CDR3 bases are TGTGCCAGCAGTTTATCTGGGGCCAACGTCCTGACTTTC. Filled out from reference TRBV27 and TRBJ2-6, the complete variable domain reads EAQVTQNPRYLITVTGKKLTVTCSQNMNHEYMSWYRQDPGLGLRQIYYSMNVEVTDKGDVPEGYKVSRKEKRNFPLILESPSPNQTSLYFCASSLSGANVLTFGAGSRLTVL.

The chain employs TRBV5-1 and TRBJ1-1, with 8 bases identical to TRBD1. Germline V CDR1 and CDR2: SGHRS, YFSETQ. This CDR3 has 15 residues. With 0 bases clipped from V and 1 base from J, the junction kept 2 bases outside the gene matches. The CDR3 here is CASSLDGQGNTEAFF. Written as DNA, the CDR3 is TGCGCCAGCAGCTTGGATGGACAGGGGAACACTGAAGCTTTCTTT.

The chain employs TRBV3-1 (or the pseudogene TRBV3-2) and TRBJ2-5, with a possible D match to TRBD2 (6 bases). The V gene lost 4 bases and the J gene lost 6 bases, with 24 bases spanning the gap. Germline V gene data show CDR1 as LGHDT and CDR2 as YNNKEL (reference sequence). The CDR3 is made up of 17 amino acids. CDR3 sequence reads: CASSPDRDFPLRKTQYF. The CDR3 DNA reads TGTGCCAGCAGCCCAGACCGGGACTTTCCCTTGAGGAAGACCCAGTACTTC.

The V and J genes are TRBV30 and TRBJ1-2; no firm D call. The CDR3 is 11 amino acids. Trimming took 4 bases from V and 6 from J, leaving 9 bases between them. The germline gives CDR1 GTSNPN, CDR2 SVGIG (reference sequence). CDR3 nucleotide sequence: TGTGCCTGGAACCTCGGAAATGGCTACACCTTC. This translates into CAWNLGNGYTF.

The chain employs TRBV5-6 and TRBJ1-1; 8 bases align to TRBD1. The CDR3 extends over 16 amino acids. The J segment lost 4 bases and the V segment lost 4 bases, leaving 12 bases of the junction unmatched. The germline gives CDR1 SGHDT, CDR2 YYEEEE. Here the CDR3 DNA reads TGTGCCAGCAGCATGGACAGGGCGCGGGTCTTCACTGAAGCTTTCTTT. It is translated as CASSMDRARVFTEAFF.

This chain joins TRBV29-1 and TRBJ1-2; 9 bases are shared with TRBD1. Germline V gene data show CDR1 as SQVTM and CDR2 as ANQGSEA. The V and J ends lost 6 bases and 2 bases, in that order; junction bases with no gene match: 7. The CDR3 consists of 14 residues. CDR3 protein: CSVYGQGQNYGYTF. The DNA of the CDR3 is TGCAGCGTCTATGGACAGGGGCAGAACTATGGCTACACCTTC.

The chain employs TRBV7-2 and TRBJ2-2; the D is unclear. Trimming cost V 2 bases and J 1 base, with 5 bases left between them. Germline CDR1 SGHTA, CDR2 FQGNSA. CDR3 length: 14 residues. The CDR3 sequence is CASSLILNTGELFF. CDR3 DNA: TGTGCCAGCAGCTTAATTCTGAACACCGGGGAGCTGTTTTTT.

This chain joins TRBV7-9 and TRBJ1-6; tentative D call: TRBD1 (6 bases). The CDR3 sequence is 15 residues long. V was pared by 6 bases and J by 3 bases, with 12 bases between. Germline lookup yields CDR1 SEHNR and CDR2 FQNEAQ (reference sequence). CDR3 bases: TGTGCCAGCAGGGAAACAGGGAACTATAATTCACCCCTCCACTTT. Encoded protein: CASRETGNYNSPLHF.

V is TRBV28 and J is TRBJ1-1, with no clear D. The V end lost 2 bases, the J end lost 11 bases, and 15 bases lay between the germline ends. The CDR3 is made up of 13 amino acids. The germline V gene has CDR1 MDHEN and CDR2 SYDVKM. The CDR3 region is CASSLMDARVAFF. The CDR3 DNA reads TGTGCCAGCAGTTTAATGGACGCAAGGGTCGCTTTCTTT.

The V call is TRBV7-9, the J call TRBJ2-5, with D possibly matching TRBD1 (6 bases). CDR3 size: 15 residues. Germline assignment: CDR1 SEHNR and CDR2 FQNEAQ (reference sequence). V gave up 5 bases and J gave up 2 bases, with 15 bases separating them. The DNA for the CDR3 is TGTGCCAGCAGCCAAGCTTGGGGGCTACAAGAGACCCAGTACTTC. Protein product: CASSQAWGLQETQYF.

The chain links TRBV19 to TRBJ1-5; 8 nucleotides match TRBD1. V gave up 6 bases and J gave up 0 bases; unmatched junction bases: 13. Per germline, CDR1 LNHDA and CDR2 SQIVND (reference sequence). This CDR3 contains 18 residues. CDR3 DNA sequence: TGTGCCAGTAGCCGATCCAGGACAGGGTCGTATAGCAATCAGCCCCAGCATTTT. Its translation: CASSRSRTGSYSNQPQHF.

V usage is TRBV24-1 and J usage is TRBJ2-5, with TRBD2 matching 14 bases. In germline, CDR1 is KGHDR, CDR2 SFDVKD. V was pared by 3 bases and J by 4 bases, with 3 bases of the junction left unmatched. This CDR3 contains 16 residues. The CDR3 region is CATSDPGTSGGETQYF. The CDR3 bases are TGTGCCACCAGTGATCCCGGGACTAGCGGGGGAGAGACCCAGTACTTC.

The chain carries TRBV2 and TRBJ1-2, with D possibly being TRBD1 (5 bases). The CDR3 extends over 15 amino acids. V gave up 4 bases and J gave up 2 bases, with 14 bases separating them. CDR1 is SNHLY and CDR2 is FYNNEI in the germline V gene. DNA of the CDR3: TGTGCCAGCAGTGGGCGGGGAGGGGCGAACTATGGCTACACCTTC. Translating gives CASSGRGGANYGYTF.

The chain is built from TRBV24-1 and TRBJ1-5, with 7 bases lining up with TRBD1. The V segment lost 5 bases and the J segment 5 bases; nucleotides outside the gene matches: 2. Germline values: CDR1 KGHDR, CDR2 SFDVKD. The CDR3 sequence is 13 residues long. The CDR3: CATSGQGYQPQHF. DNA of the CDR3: TGTGCCACCAGTGGACAGGGCTATCAGCCCCAGCATTTT.